The next 12 T cell receptor beta chains were all read from a single sample in a study of shared clonotypes between healthy human individuals. Libraries were prepared by immunoSEQ multiplex PCR; TCRdb keeps only in-frame clonotypes and omits some of them. Among approximately 810,000 clones listed, almost 95% were seen once. Naive CD8 isolation took CD45RO-negative cells positively selected for CCR7 and excluded terminally differentiated effector memory CD45RA+ cells. The sequenced material came from naive CD8+ T cells sorted from blood. These TCRs come from a young man in good health.

V is TRBV6-5 and J is TRBJ2-2, with 7 nucleotides matching TRBD2. Germline trimming cut 4 bases from V and 4 bases from J; bases unmatched to any gene: 6. The CDR3 sequence is 15 residues long. Germline lookup yields CDR1 MNHEY and CDR2 SVGAGI. The chain's CDR3 is CASSLAGESTGELFF. CDR3 bases: TGTGCCAGCAGTTTGGCGGGGGAAAGCACCGGGGAGCTGTTTTTT.

The chain employs TRBV28 and TRBJ2-7; tentatively, D is TRBD2 (5 bases). Trimming removed 7 bases at V and 6 bases at J, with 31 bases between. Germline V gives CDR1 MDHEN, CDR2 SYDVKM. There are 18 residues in the CDR3. This CDR3 reads CASTSLWATGETRGEQYF. The CDR3 coding sequence is TGTGCCAGCACCTCACTGTGGGCTACCGGGGAGACTCGAGGCGAGCAGTACTTC.

The rearrangement links TRBV28 to TRBJ2-7; D possibly uses TRBD1 or TRBD2 (5 bases each). Germline lookup yields CDR1 MDHEN and CDR2 SYDVKM. This CDR3 has 12 residues. V shed 8 bases and J shed 3 bases, with 11 bases lying between them. The CDR3 coding sequence is TGTGCCAGCGGGGACGGATTCTACGAGCAGTACTTC. Translating it yields CASGDGFYEQYF.

This clone was picked up one time. Additional DNA sequences in this sample encode the identical CDR3. The chain links TRBV7-9 to TRBJ2-1, with 9 bases fitting TRBD2. The CDR3 contains 14 residues. The germline V gene has CDR1 SEHNR and CDR2 FQNEAQ (reference sequence). J gave up 3 bases and V 3 bases, and 0 bases lay outside the gene matches. CDR3 DNA sequence: TGTGCCAGCAGCTTGACTAGCGGCTACAATGAGCAGTTCTTC. It codes for CASSLTSGYNEQFF.

The DNA for the CDR3 is TGTGCCAGCAGCTTATTCGGTCCGAACCAAGAGACCCAGTACTTC. Its translation is CASSLFGPNQETQYF. The rearrangement uses TRBV7-9 and TRBJ2-5; D gene ambiguous. Germline V gene lookup returns CDR1 SEHNR and CDR2 FQNEAQ (reference sequence). V shed 2 bases and J shed 0 bases, with 10 bases lying between them. The CDR3 is made up of 15 amino acids.

This chain links TRBV14 with TRBJ2-7, with D perhaps matching TRBD1 or TRBD2 (5 bases each). The V gene lost 5 bases and the J gene lost 0 bases, with 17 bases spanning the gap. This CDR3 is 16 amino acids long. CDR1 is SGHDN, CDR2 FVKESK, per germline. As DNA, the CDR3 is TGTGCCAGCAGCTCCAACCGGGACCGAAGCTCCTACGAGCAGTACTTC. Amino acid sequence: CASSSNRDRSSYEQYF.

V and J are TRBV4-1 and TRBJ2-1; 11 bases align to TRBD2. V was pared by 0 bases and J by 0 bases, with 4 bases of the junction left unmatched. The CDR3 length is 18 residues. CDR1 is MGHRA, CDR2 YSYEKL, per germline. CDR3 in DNA: TGCGCCAGCAGCCAAGAAGAAGGACTAGCGGGCTCCTACAATGAGCAGTTCTTC. It translates to CASSQEEGLAGSYNEQFF.

A single count supports this clone. The chain carries TRBV4-1 and TRBJ2-5; D gene unclear. CDR3 size: 15 residues. Looked up from germline, CDR1 is MGHRA and CDR2 is YSYEKL. The V end lost 1 base, the J end lost 1 base, and 10 bases lay between the germline ends. DNA for the CDR3: TGCGCCAGCAGCCAAGTTTTCTCCCCCCAAGAGACCCAGTACTTC. This translates into CASSQVFSPQETQYF.

Notes on this clone: A read error is possible here, since a much larger clone lies one base away. The sample has other DNA sequences that encode this CDR3 too. V usage is TRBV7-9 and J usage is TRBJ2-7; D is ambiguous. The CDR3 has 11 residues. The V end was cut by 3 bases, the J end by 3 bases, with 3 bases between. CDR1 SEHNR and CDR2 FQNEAQ come from the germline V gene (reference sequence). CDR3 bases: TGTGCCAGCAGCTTCAACTACGAGCAGTACTTC. The encoded protein is CASSFNYEQYF.

The J gene is TRBJ1-3, the V gene TRBV2; TRBD1 might be the D (6 bases). Germline values: CDR1 SNHLY, CDR2 FYNNEI. The ends were cut back, 10 bases at V and 7 bases at J, with 8 bases in the middle. This CDR3 is 10 amino acids long. CDR3 coding DNA: TGTGCCACCCAGGGGAACACCATATATTTT. Translated: CATQGNTIYF.

V gene TRBV27 combines with J gene TRBJ1-2; TRBD1 is a possible D gene (5 bases). The germline V and J ends were trimmed by 3 bases and 2 bases, with 16 bases remaining between them. This CDR3 has 16 residues. CDR1 is MNHEY and CDR2 is SMNVEV in the germline V gene (reference sequence). CDR3 coding DNA: TGTGCCAGCAGTTTCCGGGGGACGGCGGAAAACTATGGCTACACCTTC. Translation gives CASSFRGTAENYGYTF.

The V and J genes are TRBV7-9 and TRBJ2-5; 10 nucleotides match TRBD1. Matching the DNA end better, TRBJ2-7 makes the J call doubtful. The CDR3 is made up of 14 amino acids. Germline loops: CDR1 SEHNR, CDR2 FQNEAQ (reference sequence). DNA of the CDR3: TGTGCCAGCAGCCTTGCCGGACAGGGGGACGAGCAGTACTTC. Translation: CASSLAGQGDEQYF.